The text below deals with one T cell receptor beta chain. What it binds is unknown. V shed 1 base and J shed 0 bases, with 8 bases lying between them. This CDR3 has 14 amino acids. Germline V gene lookup returns CDR1 DFQATT and CDR2 SNEGSKA (reference sequence). The data stem from a study of CD8 T cells in ankylosing spondylitis. The study, taken as a whole, reports: A TCR beta motif of roughly 8 highly homologous variants appeared characteristic of ankylosing spondylitis blood.

A quantitative 5'-RACE method, one with molecular barcodes, was used to make TCR beta libraries. MiXCR, applied by TCRdb to the 5' RACE reads, yields one record per CDR3 protein. Among fewer than 400,000 distinct CDR3 sequences, about 20% were seen once, and the ten largest hold roughly a sixth. The sample comprised blood, either unsorted or a sorted T cell fraction (not recorded which). The sequence came from a male donor with ankylosing spondylitis. The genes are TRBV20-1 and TRBJ2-3; possible D gene TRBD2, 5 bases. This chain's CDR3 is CSARVLASTDTQYF. The DNA of the CDR3 is TGCAGTGCTAGAGTCCTAGCTAGCACAGATACGCAGTATTTT.